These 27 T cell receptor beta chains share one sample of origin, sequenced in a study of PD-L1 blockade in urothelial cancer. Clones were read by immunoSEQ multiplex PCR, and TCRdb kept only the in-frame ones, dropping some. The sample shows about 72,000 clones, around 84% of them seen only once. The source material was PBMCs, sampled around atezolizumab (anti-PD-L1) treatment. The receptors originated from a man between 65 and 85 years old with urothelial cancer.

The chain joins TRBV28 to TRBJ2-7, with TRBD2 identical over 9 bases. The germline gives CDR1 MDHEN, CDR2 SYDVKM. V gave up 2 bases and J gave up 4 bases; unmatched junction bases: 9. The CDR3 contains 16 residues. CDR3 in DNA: TGTGCCAGCAGTTTAAGTGTTAGCGGGAGATATTACGAGCAGTACTTC. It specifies CASSLSVSGRYYEQYF.

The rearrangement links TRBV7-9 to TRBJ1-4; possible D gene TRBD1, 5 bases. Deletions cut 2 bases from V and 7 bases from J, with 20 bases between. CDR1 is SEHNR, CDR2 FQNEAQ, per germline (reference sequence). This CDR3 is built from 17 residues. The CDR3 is CASSLTVVRGFGEKLFF. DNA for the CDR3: TGTGCCAGCAGCTTAACCGTTGTTCGGGGGTTCGGTGAAAAACTGTTTTTT.

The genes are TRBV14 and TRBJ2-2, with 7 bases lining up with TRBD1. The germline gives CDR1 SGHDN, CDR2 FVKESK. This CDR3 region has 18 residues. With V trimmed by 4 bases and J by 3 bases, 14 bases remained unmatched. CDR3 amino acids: CASSPISLWDSYTGELFF. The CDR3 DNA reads TGTGCCAGCAGCCCCATTAGTTTATGGGACAGTTACACCGGGGAGCTGTTTTTT.

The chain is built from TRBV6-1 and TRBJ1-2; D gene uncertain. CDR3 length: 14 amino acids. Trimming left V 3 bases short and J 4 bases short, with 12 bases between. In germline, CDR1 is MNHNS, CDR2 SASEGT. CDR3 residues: CASSDHGTSYGYTF. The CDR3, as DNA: TGTGCCAGCAGTGACCACGGTACCTCCTATGGCTACACCTTC.

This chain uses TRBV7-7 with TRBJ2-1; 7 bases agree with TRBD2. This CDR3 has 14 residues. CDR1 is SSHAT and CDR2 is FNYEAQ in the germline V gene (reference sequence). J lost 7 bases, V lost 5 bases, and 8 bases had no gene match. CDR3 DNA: TGTGCCAGCAGCCAAACCTACGGGGGGAATGAGCAGTTCTTC. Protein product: CASSQTYGGNEQFF. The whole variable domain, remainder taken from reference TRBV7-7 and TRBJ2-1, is GAGVSQSPRYKVTKRGQDVTLRCDPISSHATLYWYQQALGQGPEFLTYFNYEAQPDKSGLPSDRFSAERPEGSISTLTIQRTEQRDSAMYRCASSQTYGGNEQFFGPGTRLTVL.

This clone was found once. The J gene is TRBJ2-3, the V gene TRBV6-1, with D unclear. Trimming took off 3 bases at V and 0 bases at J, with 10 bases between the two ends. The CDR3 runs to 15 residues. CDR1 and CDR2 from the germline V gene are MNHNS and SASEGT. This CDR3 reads CASSDQRLSTDTQYF. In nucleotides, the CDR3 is TGTGCCAGCAGTGACCAGCGACTTAGCACAGATACGCAGTATTTT.

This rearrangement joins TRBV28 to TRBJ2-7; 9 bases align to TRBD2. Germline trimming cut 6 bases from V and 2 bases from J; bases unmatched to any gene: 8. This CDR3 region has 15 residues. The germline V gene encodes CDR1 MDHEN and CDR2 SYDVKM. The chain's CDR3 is CASSPSGNPTYEQYF. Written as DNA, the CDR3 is TGTGCCAGCAGCCCTAGCGGGAATCCGACCTACGAGCAGTACTTC.

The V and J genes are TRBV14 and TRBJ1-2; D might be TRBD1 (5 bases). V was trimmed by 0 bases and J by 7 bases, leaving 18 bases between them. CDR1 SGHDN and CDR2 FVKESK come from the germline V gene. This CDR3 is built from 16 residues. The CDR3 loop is CASSQEASGQIRGYTF. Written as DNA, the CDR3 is TGTGCCAGCAGCCAAGAGGCCTCCGGACAAATCCGTGGCTACACCTTC.

The CDR3 sequence is CASSFFFGGTDTQYF. CDR3 nucleotides: TGTGCCAGCAGCTTCTTCTTCGGGGGCACAGATACGCAGTATTTT. The chain carries TRBV5-8 and TRBJ2-3; possibly TRBD2 for D (5 bases). CDR1 is SGHTS and CDR2 is YDEGEE in the germline V gene. The CDR3 is made up of 15 amino acids. V gave up 2 bases and J gave up 1 base, with 11 bases separating them.

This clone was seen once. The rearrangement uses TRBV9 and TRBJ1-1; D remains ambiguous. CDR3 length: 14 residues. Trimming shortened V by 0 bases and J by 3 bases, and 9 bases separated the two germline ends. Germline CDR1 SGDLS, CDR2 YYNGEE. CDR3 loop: CASSVAPRDTEAFF. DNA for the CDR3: TGTGCCAGCAGCGTAGCCCCGAGGGACACTGAAGCTTTCTTT.

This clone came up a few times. The CDR3 region is CASSLFPTSGGETQYF. For the CDR3, the DNA is TGCGCCAGCAGCTTGTTCCCGACTAGCGGGGGGGAGACCCAGTACTTC. The J gene is TRBJ2-5, the V gene TRBV5-1; 13 bases line up with TRBD2. Germline V gene sequence: CDR1 SGHRS, CDR2 YFSETQ. The V and J ends lost 1 base and 5 bases, in that order; junction bases with no gene match: 5. The CDR3 contains 16 residues.

CDR3 nucleotides: TGTGCCAGCAGCGAACCTTACGATCGACAAAGTCGGGCCAACGTCCTGACTTTC. This codes for CASSEPYDRQSRANVLTF. V gene TRBV11-3 combines with J gene TRBJ2-6; D is uncertain. The CDR3 runs to 18 residues. V lost 5 bases to trimming and J lost 5 bases, with 22 bases between them. The germline CDR1 and CDR2 sequences are SGHNT and YENEEA.

CDR3 nucleotides: TGCAGCGCCTGGGGCGATGGAAACACCATATATTTT. Encoded protein: CSAWGDGNTIYF. The rearrangement uses TRBV29-1 and TRBJ1-3; a weak D match, TRBD1 (5 bases). V lost 7 bases and J lost 3, with 10 bases in between. The length of the CDR3 is 12 residues. CDR1 SQVTM and CDR2 ANQGSEA come from the germline V gene.

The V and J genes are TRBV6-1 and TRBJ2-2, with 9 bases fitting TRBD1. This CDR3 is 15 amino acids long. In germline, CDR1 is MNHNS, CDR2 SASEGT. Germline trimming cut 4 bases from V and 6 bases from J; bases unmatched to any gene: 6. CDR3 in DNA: TGTGCCAGCAGTGGACAGGGGGTATACCCCGGGGAGCTGTTTTTT. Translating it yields CASSGQGVYPGELFF.

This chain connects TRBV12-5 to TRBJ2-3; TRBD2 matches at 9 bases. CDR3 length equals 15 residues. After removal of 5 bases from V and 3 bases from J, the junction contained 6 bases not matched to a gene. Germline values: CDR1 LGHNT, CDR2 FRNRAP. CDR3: CASGPIAGETDTQYF. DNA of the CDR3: TGTGCTAGTGGTCCCATAGCGGGAGAAACAGATACGCAGTATTTT.

In DNA, the CDR3 is TGTGCCAGCAGCTTAACCGGGGCGGGGATGAACACTGAAGCTTTCTTT. Encoded protein: CASSLTGAGMNTEAFF. The chain joins TRBV7-3 to TRBJ1-1; a weak D match, TRBD1 (5 bases). Germline CDR1 SGHTA, CDR2 FQGTGA. Trimming pared 0 bases from V and 0 bases from J, leaving 11 bases between. This CDR3 region has 16 residues.

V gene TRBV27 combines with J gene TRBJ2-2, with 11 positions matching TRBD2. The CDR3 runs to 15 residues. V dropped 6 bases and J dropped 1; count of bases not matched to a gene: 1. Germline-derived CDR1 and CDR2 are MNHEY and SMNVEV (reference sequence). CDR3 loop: CASRGTSGNTGELFF. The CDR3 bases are TGTGCCAGCAGAGGGACTAGCGGGAACACCGGGGAGCTGTTTTTT.

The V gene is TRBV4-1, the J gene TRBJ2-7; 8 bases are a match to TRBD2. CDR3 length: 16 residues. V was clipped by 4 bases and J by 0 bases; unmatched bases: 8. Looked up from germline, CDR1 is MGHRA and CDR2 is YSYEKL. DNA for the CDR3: TGCGCCAGCAGCCGTTCTCCCGGGACTAGCTCCTACGAGCAGTACTTC. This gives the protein CASSRSPGTSSYEQYF.

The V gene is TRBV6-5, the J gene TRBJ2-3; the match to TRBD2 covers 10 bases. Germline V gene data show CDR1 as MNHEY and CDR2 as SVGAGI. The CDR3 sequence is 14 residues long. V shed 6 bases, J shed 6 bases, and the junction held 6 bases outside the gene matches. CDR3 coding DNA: TGTGCCAGCAGGCTTAGCGGGAGGTCGGATACGCAGTATTTT. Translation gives CASRLSGRSDTQYF.

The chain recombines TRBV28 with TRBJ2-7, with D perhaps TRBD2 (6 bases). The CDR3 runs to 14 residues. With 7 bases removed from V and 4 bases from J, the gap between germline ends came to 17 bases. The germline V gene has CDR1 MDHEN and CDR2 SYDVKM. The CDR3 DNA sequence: TGTGCCAGCAATTCTGTGGGAGGAGATTACGAGCAGTACTTC. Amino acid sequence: CASNSVGGDYEQYF. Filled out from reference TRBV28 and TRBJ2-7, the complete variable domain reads DVKVTQSSRYLVKRTGEKVFLECVQDMDHENMFWYRQDPGLGLRLIYFSYDVKMKEKGDIPEGYSVSREKKERFSLILESASTNQTSMYLCASNSVGGDYEQYFGPGTRLTVT.

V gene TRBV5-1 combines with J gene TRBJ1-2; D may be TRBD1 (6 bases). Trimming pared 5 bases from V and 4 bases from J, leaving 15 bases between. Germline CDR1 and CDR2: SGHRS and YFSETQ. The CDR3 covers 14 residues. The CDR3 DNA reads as TGCGCCAGCAGTCAACCCGGACAGAGCTATGGCTACACCTTC. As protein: CASSQPGQSYGYTF. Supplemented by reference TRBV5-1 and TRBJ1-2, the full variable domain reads KAGVTQTPRYLIKTRGQQVTLSCSPISGHRSVSWYQQTPGQGLQFLFEYFSETQRNKGNFPGRFSGRQFSNSRSEMNVSTLELGDSALYLCASSQPGQSYGYTFGSGTRLTVV.

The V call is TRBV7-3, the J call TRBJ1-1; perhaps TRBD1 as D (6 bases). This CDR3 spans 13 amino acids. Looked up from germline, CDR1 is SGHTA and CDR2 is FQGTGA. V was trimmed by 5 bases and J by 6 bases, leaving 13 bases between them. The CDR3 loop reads CASSQGILSEAFF. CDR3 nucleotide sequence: TGTGCCAGCAGCCAGGGGATCTTGTCTGAAGCTTTCTTT.

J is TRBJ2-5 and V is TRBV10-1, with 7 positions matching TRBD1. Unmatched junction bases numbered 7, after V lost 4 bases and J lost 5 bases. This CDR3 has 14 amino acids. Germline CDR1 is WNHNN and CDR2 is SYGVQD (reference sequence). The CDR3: CASSGITGVETQYF. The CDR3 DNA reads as TGCGCCAGCAGTGGAATAACAGGGGTGGAGACCCAGTACTTC.

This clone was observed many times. CDR3 DNA sequence: TGTGCCAGCAGCTCGGACGGACTGTTTGGCTACACCTTC. Protein product: CASSSDGLFGYTF. The chain uses TRBV5-8 and TRBJ1-2; unclear D gene. This CDR3 spans 13 amino acids. Between the trimmed V and J ends, which lost 3 bases and 7 bases, there was a span of 13 bases. CDR1 is SGHTS and CDR2 is YDEGEE in the germline V gene. The whole variable domain, remainder taken from reference TRBV5-8 and TRBJ1-2, is EAGVTQSPTHLIKTRGQQATLRCSPISGHTSVYWYQQALGLGLQFLLWYDEGEERNRGNFPPRFSGRQFPNYSSELNVNALELEDSALYLCASSSDGLFGYTFGSGTRLTVV.

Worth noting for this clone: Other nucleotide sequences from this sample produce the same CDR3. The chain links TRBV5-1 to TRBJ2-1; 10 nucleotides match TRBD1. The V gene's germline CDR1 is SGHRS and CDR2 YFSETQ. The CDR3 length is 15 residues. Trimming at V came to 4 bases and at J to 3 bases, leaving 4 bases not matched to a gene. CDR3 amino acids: CASSPDRGDYNEQFF. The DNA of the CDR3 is TGCGCCAGCAGCCCGGACAGGGGGGACTACAATGAGCAGTTCTTC.

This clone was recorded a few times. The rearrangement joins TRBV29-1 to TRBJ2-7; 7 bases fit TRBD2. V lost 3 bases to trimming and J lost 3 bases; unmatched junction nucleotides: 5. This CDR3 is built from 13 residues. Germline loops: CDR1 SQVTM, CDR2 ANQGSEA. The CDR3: CSVEDQRDYEQYF. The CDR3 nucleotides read TGCAGCGTTGAGGACCAGCGGGACTACGAGCAGTACTTC.

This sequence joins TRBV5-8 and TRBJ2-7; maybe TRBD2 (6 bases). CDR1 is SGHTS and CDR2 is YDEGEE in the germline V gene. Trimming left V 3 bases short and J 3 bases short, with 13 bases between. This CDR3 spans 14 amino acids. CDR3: CASSYRGAGYEQYF. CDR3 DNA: TGTGCCAGCAGCTATCGAGGAGCGGGCTACGAGCAGTACTTC.